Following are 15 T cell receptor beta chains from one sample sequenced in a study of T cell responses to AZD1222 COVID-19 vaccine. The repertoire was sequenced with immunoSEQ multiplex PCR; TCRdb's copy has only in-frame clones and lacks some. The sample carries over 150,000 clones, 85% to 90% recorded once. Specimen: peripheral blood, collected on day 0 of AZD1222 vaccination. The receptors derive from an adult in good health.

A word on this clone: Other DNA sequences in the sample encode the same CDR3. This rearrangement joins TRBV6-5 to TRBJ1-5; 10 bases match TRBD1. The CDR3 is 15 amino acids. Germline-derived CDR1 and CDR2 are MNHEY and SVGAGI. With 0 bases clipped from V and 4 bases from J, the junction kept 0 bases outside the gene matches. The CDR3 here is CASSYSGQGNQPQHF. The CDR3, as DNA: TGTGCCAGCAGTTACTCGGGACAGGGGAATCAGCCCCAGCATTTT.

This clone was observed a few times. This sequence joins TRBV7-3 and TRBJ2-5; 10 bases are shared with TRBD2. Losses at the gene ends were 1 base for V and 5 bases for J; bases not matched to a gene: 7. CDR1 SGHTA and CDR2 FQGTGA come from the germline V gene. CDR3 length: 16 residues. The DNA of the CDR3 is TGTGCCAGCAGCTTAAACCCAGCGGGAGGGGGTGAGACCCAGTACTTC. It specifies CASSLNPAGGGETQYF.

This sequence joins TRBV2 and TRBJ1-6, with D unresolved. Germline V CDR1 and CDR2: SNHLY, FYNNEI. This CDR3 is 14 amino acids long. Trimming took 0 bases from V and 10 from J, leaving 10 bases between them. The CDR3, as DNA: TGTGCCAGCAGTGAAGCGCTTTCTTCGTCACCCCTCCACTTT. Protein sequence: CASSEALSSSPLHF.

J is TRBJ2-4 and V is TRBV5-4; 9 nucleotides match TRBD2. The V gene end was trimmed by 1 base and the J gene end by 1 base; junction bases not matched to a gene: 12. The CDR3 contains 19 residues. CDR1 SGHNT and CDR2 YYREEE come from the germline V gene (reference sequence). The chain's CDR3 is CASSLRGGGAEGAKNIQYF. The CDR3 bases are TGTGCCAGCAGCTTGCGTGGCGGGGGGGCCGAAGGTGCCAAAAACATTCAGTACTTC. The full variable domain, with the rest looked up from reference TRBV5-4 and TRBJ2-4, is ETGVTQSPTHLIKTRGQQVTLRCSSQSGHNTVSWYQQALGQGPQFIFQYYREEENGRGNFPPRFSGLQFPNYSSELNVNALELDDSALYLCASSLRGGGAEGAKNIQYFGAGTRLSVL.

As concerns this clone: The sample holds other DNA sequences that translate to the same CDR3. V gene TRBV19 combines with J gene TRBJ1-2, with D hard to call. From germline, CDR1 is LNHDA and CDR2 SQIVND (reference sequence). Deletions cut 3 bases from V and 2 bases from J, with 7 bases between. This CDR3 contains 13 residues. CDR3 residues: CASSITGNYGYTF. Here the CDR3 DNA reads TGTGCCAGTAGTATCACCGGAAACTATGGCTACACCTTC.

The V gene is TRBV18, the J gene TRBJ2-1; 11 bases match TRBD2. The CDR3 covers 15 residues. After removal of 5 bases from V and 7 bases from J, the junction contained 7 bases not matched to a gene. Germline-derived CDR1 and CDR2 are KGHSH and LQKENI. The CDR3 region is CASSKGLAGTNEQFF. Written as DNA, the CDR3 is TGTGCCAGCTCAAAAGGACTAGCGGGTACAAATGAGCAGTTCTTC.

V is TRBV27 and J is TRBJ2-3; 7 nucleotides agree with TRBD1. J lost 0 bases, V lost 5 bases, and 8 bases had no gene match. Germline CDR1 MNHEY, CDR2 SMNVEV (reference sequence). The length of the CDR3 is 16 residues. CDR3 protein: CASSRSGGVSTDTQYF. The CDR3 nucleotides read TGTGCCAGCAGTCGATCAGGGGGAGTAAGCACAGATACGCAGTATTTT.

CDR3 sequence: CASSLRPFGEQYF. The CDR3 region has the DNA TGTGCCAGCAGCTTGCGGCCTTTTGGCGAGCAGTACTTC. V and J are TRBV5-6 and TRBJ2-7; no clear D gene. The germline V gene has CDR1 SGHDT and CDR2 YYEEEE. This CDR3 region has 13 residues. V was pared by 1 base and J by 6 bases, with 11 bases between.

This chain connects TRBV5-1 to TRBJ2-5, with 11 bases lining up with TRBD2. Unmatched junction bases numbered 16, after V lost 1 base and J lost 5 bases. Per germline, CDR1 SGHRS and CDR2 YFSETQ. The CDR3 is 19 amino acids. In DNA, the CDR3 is TGCGCCAGCAGCTTGACCCCCCTTCTAGCGGGGGGAGCGGGGGAGACCCAGTACTTC. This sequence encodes CASSLTPLLAGGAGETQYF. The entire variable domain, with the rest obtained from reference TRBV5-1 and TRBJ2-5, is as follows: KAGVTQTPRYLIKTRGQQVTLSCSPISGHRSVSWYQQTPGQGLQFLFEYFSETQRNKGNFPGRFSGRQFSNSRSEMNVSTLELGDSALYLCASSLTPLLAGGAGETQYFGPGTRLLVL.

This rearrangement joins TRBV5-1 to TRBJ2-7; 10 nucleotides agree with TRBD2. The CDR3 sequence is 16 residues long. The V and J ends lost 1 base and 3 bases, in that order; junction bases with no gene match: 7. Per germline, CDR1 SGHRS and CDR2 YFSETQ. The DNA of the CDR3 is TGCGCCAGCAGCTTGACGGCAACTAGCGGGATCTACGAGCAGTACTTC. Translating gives CASSLTATSGIYEQYF.

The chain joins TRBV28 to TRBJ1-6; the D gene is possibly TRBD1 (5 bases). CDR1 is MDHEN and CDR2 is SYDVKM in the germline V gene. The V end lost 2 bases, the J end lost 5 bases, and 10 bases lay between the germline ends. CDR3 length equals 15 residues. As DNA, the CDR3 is TGTGCCAGCAGTTTAACAGGAAACAATAATTCACCCCTCCACTTT. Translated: CASSLTGNNNSPLHF. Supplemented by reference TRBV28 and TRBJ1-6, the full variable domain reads DVKVTQSSRYLVKRTGEKVFLECVQDMDHENMFWYRQDPGLGLRLIYFSYDVKMKEKGDIPEGYSVSREKKERFSLILESASTNQTSMYLCASSLTGNNNSPLHFGNGTRLTVT.

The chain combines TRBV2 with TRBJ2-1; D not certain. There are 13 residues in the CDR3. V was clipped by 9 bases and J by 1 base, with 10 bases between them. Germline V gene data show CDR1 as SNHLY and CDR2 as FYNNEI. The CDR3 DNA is TGTGCCAGTTACTCGGAGTCCTACAATGAGCAGTTCTTC. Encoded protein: CASYSESYNEQFF.

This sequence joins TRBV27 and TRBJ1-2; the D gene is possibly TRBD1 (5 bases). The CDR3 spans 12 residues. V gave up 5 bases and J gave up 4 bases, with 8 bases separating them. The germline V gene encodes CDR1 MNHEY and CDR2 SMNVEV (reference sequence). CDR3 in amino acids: CASSQRGYGYTF. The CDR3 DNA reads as TGTGCCAGCAGTCAAAGGGGCTATGGCTACACCTTC.

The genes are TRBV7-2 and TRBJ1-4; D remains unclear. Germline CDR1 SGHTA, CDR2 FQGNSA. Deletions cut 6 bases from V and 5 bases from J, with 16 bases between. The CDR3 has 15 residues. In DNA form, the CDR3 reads TGTGCCAGCAGGTTTCAACCGGACCGAAATGAAAAACTGTTTTTT. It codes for CASRFQPDRNEKLFF.

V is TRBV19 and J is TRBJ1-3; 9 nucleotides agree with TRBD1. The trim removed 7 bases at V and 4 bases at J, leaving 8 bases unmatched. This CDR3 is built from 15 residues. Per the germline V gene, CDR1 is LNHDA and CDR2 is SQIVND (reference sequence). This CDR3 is CASTSTGGSGNTIYF. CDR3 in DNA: TGTGCCAGTACCTCAACAGGGGGCTCGGGAAACACCATATATTTT.